The rows below give T cell receptor beta chains drawn from one sample of a study of blood T cell repertoires in COVID-19. Sequencing was performed with immunoSEQ multiplex PCR; in TCRdb, only in-frame clones are kept and a portion is missing. This table has 250,000 to 300,000 clones, 80% to 90% appearing once. The specimen sequenced was PBMCs or T cells enriched from blood (not recorded which). The receptor source for this set is a man aged 18 to 30 who had recovered from COVID-19. The CDR3 runs from the conserved cysteine through the conserved F or W. The D gene is left open where the match is weak. Rows may omit the clone size; those that give it use once, few, many or a size class.

J: TRBJ1-1
size: .
D: .
V: TRBV19
DNA: TGTGCCAGTAATCTACAGGGAGGGACTGAAGCTTTCTTT
CDR3: CASNLQGGTEAFF

J: TRBJ2-3
size: .
D: TRBD2
V: TRBV24-1
DNA: TGTGCCACCAGTGATCTGGATAGAAGCGGGGGCACAGATACGCAGTATTTT
CDR3: CATSDLDRSGGTDTQYF

J: TRBJ2-7
size: .
D: .
V: TRBV18
DNA: TGTGCCAGCTCACCGAGCGAGGCCCACGAGCAGTACTTC
CDR3: CASSPSEAHEQYF

J: TRBJ1-4
size: .
D: .
V: TRBV28
DNA: TGTGCCAGCAGCTCGACAGTTACATTTAATGAAAAACTGTTTTTT
CDR3: CASSSTVTFNEKLFF

J: TRBJ2-7
size: .
D: .
V: TRBV4-2
DNA: TGTGCCAGCCGGGACATTTTTGATCACGAGCAGTACTTC
CDR3: CASRDIFDHEQYF

J: TRBJ1-5
size: .
D: .
V: TRBV9
DNA: TGTGCCAGCAGCGGAGGACGGGACAATCAGCCCCAGCATTTT
CDR3: CASSGGRDNQPQHF

J: TRBJ1-3
size: once
D: .
V: TRBV19
DNA: TGTGCCAGTAGTCTGGACAGCGTCTCTGGAAACACCATATATTTT
CDR3: CASSLDSVSGNTIYF

J: TRBJ2-7
size: .
D: .
V: TRBV30
DNA: TGTGCCTGGAGTGTAGGGGCCTACGAGCAGTACTTC
CDR3: CAWSVGAYEQYF

J: TRBJ2-7
size: .
D: .
V: TRBV7-9
DNA: TGTGCCAGCAGCTTAGTTGACAGGAGCTCCTACGAGCAGTACTTC
CDR3: CASSLVDRSSYEQYF

J: TRBJ2-3
size: .
D: TRBD2
V: TRBV7-3
DNA: TGTGCCAGCAGCCTGGGACTAGCCCCAGATACGCAGTATTTT
CDR3: CASSLGLAPDTQYF

J: TRBJ2-1
size: .
D: TRBD2
V: TRBV5-4
DNA: TGTGCCAGCACCATAGCGGGAGGCTCCTACAATGAGCAGTTCTTC
CDR3: CASTIAGGSYNEQFF

J: TRBJ1-3
size: .
D: .
V: TRBV9
DNA: TGTGCCAGCAGCGCGAGACACCTCTCTGGAAACACCATATATTTT
CDR3: CASSARHLSGNTIYF

J: TRBJ2-1
size: .
D: .
V: TRBV4-1
DNA: TGCGCCAGCAGCCAAGTGAGGGGGGGGCGGGCGAATGAGCAGTTCTTC
CDR3: CASSQVRGGRANEQFF

J: TRBJ2-7
size: few
D: TRBD2
V: TRBV7-9
DNA: TGTGCCAGCAGCCCCCTGGGGGGGTCCTACGAGCAGTACTTC
CDR3: CASSPLGGSYEQYF

J: TRBJ2-6
size: .
D: .
V: TRBV18
DNA: TGTGCCAGCTCACCAGTCCCCCAGGATTATCCCTCTGGGGCCAACGTCCTGACTTTC
CDR3: CASSPVPQDYPSGANVLTF

J: TRBJ2-7
size: .
D: TRBD1
V: TRBV7-9
DNA: TGTGCCAGCAGCTCCCCCGGGACAGGGGACATCTACGAGCAGTACTTC
CDR3: CASSSPGTGDIYEQYF

J: TRBJ1-1
size: .
D: TRBD1
V: TRBV18
DNA: TGTGCCAGCTCACCACACCCAGGGGGCGGCACTGAAGCTTTCTTT
CDR3: CASSPHPGGGTEAFF

J: TRBJ2-2
size: .
D: TRBD2
V: TRBV5-6
DNA: TGTGCCAGCAGCTTGGAAAGACTAGCGGGAATTACCGGGGAGCTGTTTTTT
CDR3: CASSLERLAGITGELFF

J: TRBJ2-1
size: once
D: TRBD2
V: TRBV11-2
DNA: TGTGCCAGCAGCTCTCTCAAGCGGGGCTCCTACAATGAGCAGTTCTTC
CDR3: CASSSLKRGSYNEQFF

J: TRBJ2-5
size: .
D: TRBD1
V: TRBV4-2
DNA: TGTGCCAGCAGCCAAGGGGGTCAGGGGGCCTCTGAGACCCAGTACTTC
CDR3: CASSQGGQGASETQYF

J: TRBJ1-1
size: .
D: .
V: TRBV6-5
DNA: TGTGCCAGCCTGGGCAGGGTGGACACTGAAGCTTTCTTT
CDR3: CASLGRVDTEAFF

J: TRBJ2-5
size: .
D: .
V: TRBV12-3/TRBV12-4
DNA: TGTGCCAGCAGTTTAGCGAGGGAGACCCAGTACTTC
CDR3: CASSLARETQYF

J: TRBJ2-7
size: .
D: TRBD2
V: TRBV7-9
DNA: TGTGCCAGCAGCCGGAGAGCGGGACTAGCGGGAGCCTACGAGCAGTACTTC
CDR3: CASSRRAGLAGAYEQYF

J: TRBJ1-2
size: few
D: .
V: TRBV12-5
DNA: TGTGCTAGTGGCCAAGACAGTGTCTATGGCTACACCTTC
CDR3: CASGQDSVYGYTF

J: TRBJ1-3
size: few
D: .
V: TRBV28
DNA: TGTGCCAGCAGCCGGACAAACACTGGAAACACCATATATTTT
CDR3: CASSRTNTGNTIYF

J: TRBJ2-1
size: .
D: TRBD1
V: TRBV29-1
DNA: TGCAGCGTTGGGTCAGGGGGCGCCTCCTACAATGAGCAGTTCTTC
CDR3: CSVGSGGASYNEQFF

J: TRBJ2-6
size: .
D: .
V: TRBV3-1/TRBV3-2
DNA: TGTGCCAGCAGCCAATATGGGCAACTTCTAAACTCTGGGGCCAACGTCCTGACTTTC
CDR3: CASSQYGQLLNSGANVLTF

J: TRBJ2-7
size: .
D: TRBD1
V: TRBV19
DNA: TGTGCCAGTAGTATCTCCCTTCGACAGGGTCGGTTCACCTACGAGCAGTACTTC
CDR3: CASSISLRQGRFTYEQYF

J: TRBJ2-2
size: .
D: TRBD2
V: TRBV11-3
DNA: TGTGCCAGCAGCTTAGATGACCCTTTAGCGGGGAGCCCCCCCGGGGAGCTGTTTTTT
CDR3: CASSLDDPLAGSPPGELFF

J: TRBJ2-3
size: .
D: .
V: TRBV18
DNA: TGTGCCAGCTCATCAGACTATACCACAGATACGCAGTATTTT
CDR3: CASSSDYTTDTQYF

J: TRBJ1-1
size: few
D: .
V: TRBV25-1
DNA: TGTGCCAGTCATAGGAACACTGAAGCTTTCTTT
CDR3: CASHRNTEAFF

J: TRBJ1-1
size: .
D: .
V: TRBV19
DNA: TGTGCCAGTAGCGTCAGCACTGAAGCTTTCTTT
CDR3: CASSVSTEAFF

J: TRBJ1-4
size: once
D: .
V: TRBV6-5
DNA: TGTGCCAGCAGTATGGAGCCTGCGGCTAATGAAAAACTGTTTTTT
CDR3: CASSMEPAANEKLFF

J: TRBJ2-3
size: .
D: .
V: TRBV24-1
DNA: TGTGCCACCAGTGGCGATAACACAGATACGCAGTATTTT
CDR3: CATSGDNTDTQYF

J: TRBJ2-7
size: .
D: TRBD1
V: TRBV25-1
DNA: TGTGCCAGCAGTGTGACAGGGTCCTTCTACGAGCAGTACTTC
CDR3: CASSVTGSFYEQYF

J: TRBJ2-4
size: .
D: .
V: TRBV7-2
DNA: TGTGCCAGCAGCTTAGCGACGGCAGGGACTTTCGGCAAAAACATTCAGTACTTC
CDR3: CASSLATAGTFGKNIQYF

J: TRBJ1-1
size: .
D: TRBD1
V: TRBV30
DNA: TGTGCCTGGTCCCCAGGGGGGACTGAAGCTTTCTTT
CDR3: CAWSPGGTEAFF

J: TRBJ1-3
size: once
D: .
V: TRBV6-5
DNA: TGTGCCAGCAGTCCTTCACAGGGAAACACCATATATTTT
CDR3: CASSPSQGNTIYF

J: TRBJ2-2
size: .
D: TRBD1
V: TRBV7-9
DNA: TGTGCCAGCAGCGCCGGGACAGGGTATTCCGGGGAGCTGTTTTTT
CDR3: CASSAGTGYSGELFF

J: TRBJ1-6
size: .
D: .
V: TRBV2
DNA: TGTGCCAGCAGTTGGGACTCCACCCAAAATTCACCCCTCCACTTT
CDR3: CASSWDSTQNSPLHF

J: TRBJ1-5
size: .
D: .
V: TRBV2
DNA: TGTGCCAGCAGTGAAAGATGGGAGGCAGAGTGGCATTTT
CDR3: CASSERWEAEWHF

J: TRBJ2-7
size: .
D: .
V: TRBV13
DNA: TGTGCCAGCAGCCGGAGGGACGGCTCCTACGAGCAGTACTTC
CDR3: CASSRRDGSYEQYF

J: TRBJ2-2
size: .
D: .
V: TRBV9
DNA: TGTGCCAGCAGCGTGTCCGGGACACCCGTGAACGGGGAGCTGTTTTTT
CDR3: CASSVSGTPVNGELFF

J: TRBJ2-7
size: few
D: TRBD2
V: TRBV19
DNA: TGTGCCAGTAGTATCAGTTCCGGGGGGTACGAGCAGTACTTC
CDR3: CASSISSGGYEQYF

J: TRBJ2-3
size: few
D: .
V: TRBV9
DNA: TGTGCCAGCAGCCCGGAGGGCGATACGCAGTATTTT
CDR3: CASSPEGDTQYF

J: TRBJ1-2
size: .
D: .
V: TRBV6-5
DNA: TGTGCCAGCAGACCCCGGGAGGGAGCCTATGGCTACACCTTC
CDR3: CASRPREGAYGYTF

J: TRBJ1-1
size: .
D: .
V: TRBV10-3
DNA: TGTGCCATCAAGACCCCCACAGGGCTGAACACTGAAGCTTTCTTT
CDR3: CAIKTPTGLNTEAFF

J: TRBJ1-1
size: .
D: TRBD1
V: TRBV4-1
DNA: TGCGCCAGCAGCCAATCAGGGGGCCGGAACACTGAAGCTTTCTTT
CDR3: CASSQSGGRNTEAFF

J: TRBJ2-2
size: .
D: TRBD2
V: TRBV6-4
DNA: TGTGCCAGCAGTGACCCACCGACTAGCGGGGCCGATCCCCTCGGGGAGCTGTTTTTT
CDR3: CASSDPPTSGADPLGELFF